These 6 T cell receptor beta chains were sequenced from one sample in a study of cytomegalovirus exposure and HLA in healthy donors. PCR was performed using 60 Vbeta and 13 Jbeta primers. TCRdb keeps only in-frame clones here, not all; method: immunoSEQ multiplex PCR. The table records 170,000 or so clones, 77% of them present only once. Sequenced: PBMCs. The receptor set was obtained from a woman in her twenties or thirties in good health and CMV-seropositive.

The genes are TRBV4-2 and TRBJ2-1; possibly TRBD2 for D (6 bases). The CDR3 covers 16 residues. V shed 1 base and J shed 0 bases, with 10 bases lying between them. The germline V gene encodes CDR1 LGHNA and CDR2 YNFKEQ. Here the CDR3 DNA reads TGTGCCAGCAGCCAAGTTGTGGACTACTCCTACAATGAGCAGTTCTTC. Amino acid sequence: CASSQVVDYSYNEQFF.

There are a few counts of this clone. This rearrangement joins TRBV10-2 to TRBJ2-1; D may be TRBD2 (6 bases). CDR1 WSHSY and CDR2 SAAADI come from the germline V gene. The CDR3 has 13 amino acids. V lost 8 bases and J lost 6, with 14 bases in between. CDR3 sequence: CASRPTGGNEQFF. The CDR3, as DNA: TGCGCCAGCCGACCCACCGGGGGCAATGAGCAGTTCTTC.

This chain uses TRBV9 with TRBJ2-1, with TRBD2 as a possible D gene (6 bases). The CDR3 consists of 15 residues. V was shortened by 4 bases and J by 4 bases, with 15 bases between the two germline ends. Per germline, CDR1 SGDLS and CDR2 YYNGEE. The chain's CDR3 is CASSPSGSGYNEQFF. The CDR3 DNA reads TGTGCCAGCAGCCCTAGTGGTAGCGGATACAATGAGCAGTTCTTC.

This clone was seen only a few times. This sequence joins TRBV18 and TRBJ2-7; tentative D call: TRBD2 (5 bases). Germline values: CDR1 KGHSH, CDR2 LQKENI. The CDR3 runs 16 residues. V was pared by 3 bases and J by 0 bases, with 15 bases between. This chain's CDR3 is CASSPYGGLSSYEQYF. The CDR3 DNA is TGTGCCAGCTCACCGTACGGCGGACTGAGCTCCTACGAGCAGTACTTC.

V gene TRBV10-1 combines with J gene TRBJ1-1; D might be TRBD1 (6 bases). Germline CDR1 WNHNN, CDR2 SYGVQD (reference sequence). Trimming left V 5 bases short and J 5 bases short, with 18 bases between. The length of the CDR3 is 15 residues. The CDR3 DNA sequence: TGCGCCAGCAGTATGGGCAGGGGTGTTTGGACTGAAGCTTTCTTT. Amino acids: CASSMGRGVWTEAFF.

This clone was observed once. The rearrangement joins TRBV21-1 to TRBJ1-2. TRBV21-1 is flagged as a pseudogene. CDR3 length: 13 amino acids. The CDR3 loop reads CASRLKEGYGYTF. Here the CDR3 DNA reads TGTGCCAGCAGATTGAAAGAGGGCTATGGCTACACCTTC.